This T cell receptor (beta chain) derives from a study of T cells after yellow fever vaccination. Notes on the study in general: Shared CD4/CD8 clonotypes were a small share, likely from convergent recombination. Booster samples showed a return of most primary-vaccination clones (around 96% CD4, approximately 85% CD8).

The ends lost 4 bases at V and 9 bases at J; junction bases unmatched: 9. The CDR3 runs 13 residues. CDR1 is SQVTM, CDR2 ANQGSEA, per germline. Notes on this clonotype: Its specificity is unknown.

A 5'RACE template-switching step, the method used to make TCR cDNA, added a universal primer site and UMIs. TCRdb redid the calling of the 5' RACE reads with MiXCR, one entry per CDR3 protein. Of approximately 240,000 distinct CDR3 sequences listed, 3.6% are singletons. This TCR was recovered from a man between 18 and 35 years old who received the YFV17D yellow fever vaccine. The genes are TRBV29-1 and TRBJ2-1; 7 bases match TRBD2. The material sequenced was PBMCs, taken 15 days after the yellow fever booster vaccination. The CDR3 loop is CSVGGPGGREQFF. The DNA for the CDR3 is TGCAGCGTTGGGGGCCCGGGGGGACGTGAGCAGTTCTTC.